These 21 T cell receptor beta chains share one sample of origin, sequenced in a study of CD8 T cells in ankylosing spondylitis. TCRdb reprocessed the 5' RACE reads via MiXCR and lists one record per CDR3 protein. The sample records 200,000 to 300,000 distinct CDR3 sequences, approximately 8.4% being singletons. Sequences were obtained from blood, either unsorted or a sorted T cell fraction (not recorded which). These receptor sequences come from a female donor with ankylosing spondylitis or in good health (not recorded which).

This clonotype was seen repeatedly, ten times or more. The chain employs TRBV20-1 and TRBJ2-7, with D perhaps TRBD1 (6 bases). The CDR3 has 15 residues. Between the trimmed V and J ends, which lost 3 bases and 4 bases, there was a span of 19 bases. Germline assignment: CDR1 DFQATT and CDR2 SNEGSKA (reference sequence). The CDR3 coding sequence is TGCAGTGCTAGGGGAAGGGACACTGCCCCTTACGAGCAGTACTTC. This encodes CSARGRDTAPYEQYF.

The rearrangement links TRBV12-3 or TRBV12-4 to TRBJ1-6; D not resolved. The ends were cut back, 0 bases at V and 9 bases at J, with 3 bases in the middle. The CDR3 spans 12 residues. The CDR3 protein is CASSLALSPLHF. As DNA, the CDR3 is TGTGCCAGCAGTTTAGCGCTTTCACCCCTCCACTTT.

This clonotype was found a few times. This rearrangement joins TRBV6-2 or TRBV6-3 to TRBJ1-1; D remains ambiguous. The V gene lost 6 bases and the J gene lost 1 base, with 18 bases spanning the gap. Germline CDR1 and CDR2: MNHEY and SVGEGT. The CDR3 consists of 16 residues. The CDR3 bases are TGTGCCAGCAGCCGGATTAGGAAACACGCGAACACTGAAGCTTTCTTT. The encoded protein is CASSRIRKHANTEAFF.

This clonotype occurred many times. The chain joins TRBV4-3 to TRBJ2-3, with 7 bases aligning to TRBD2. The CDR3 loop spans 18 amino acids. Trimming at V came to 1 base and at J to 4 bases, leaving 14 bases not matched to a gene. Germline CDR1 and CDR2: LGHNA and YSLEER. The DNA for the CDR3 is TGCGCCAGCAGCCAAGTTGCGGGAGCCCCATCGGTGGCAGATACGCAGTATTTT. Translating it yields CASSQVAGAPSVADTQYF.

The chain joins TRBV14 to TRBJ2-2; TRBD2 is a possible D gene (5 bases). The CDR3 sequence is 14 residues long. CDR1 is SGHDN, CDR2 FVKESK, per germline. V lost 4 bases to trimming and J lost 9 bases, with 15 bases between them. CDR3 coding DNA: TGTGCCAGCAGCCCAGGACTGGTCTGCTGGGAGCTGTTTTTT. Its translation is CASSPGLVCWELFF.

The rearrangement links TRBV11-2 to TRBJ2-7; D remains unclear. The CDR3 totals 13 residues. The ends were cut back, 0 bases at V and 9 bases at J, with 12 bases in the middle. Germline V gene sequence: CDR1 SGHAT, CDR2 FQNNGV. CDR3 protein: CASSLDRAQRQYF. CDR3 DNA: TGTGCCAGCAGCTTAGATCGAGCCCAAAGGCAGTACTTC.

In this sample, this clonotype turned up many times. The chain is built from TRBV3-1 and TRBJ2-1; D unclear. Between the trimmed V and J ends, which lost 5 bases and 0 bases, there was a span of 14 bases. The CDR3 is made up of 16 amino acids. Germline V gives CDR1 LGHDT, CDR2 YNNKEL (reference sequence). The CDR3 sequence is CASSSKVGVSYNEQFF. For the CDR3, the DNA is TGTGCCAGCAGCTCTAAGGTGGGCGTCTCCTACAATGAGCAGTTCTTC.

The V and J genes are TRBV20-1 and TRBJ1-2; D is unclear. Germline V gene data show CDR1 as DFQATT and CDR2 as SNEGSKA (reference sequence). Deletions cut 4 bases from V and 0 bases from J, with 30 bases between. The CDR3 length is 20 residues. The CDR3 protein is CSAIPTLASSPTAPNYGYTF. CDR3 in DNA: TGCAGTGCTATTCCAACGCTTGCATCCTCCCCCACAGCCCCTAACTATGGCTACACCTTC.

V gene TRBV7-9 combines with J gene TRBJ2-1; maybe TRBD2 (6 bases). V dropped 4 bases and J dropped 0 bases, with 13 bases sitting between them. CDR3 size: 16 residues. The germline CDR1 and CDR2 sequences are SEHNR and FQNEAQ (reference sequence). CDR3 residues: CASSYQRAGSYNEQFF. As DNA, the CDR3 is TGTGCCAGCAGCTATCAGCGGGCGGGCTCCTACAATGAGCAGTTCTTC.

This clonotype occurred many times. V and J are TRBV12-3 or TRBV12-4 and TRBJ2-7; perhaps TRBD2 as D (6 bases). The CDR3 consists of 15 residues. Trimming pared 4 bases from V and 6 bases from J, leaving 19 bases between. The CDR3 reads CASSSSYSGQGEQYF. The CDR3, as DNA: TGTGCCAGCAGTTCCTCATACAGCGGGCAGGGCGAGCAGTACTTC.

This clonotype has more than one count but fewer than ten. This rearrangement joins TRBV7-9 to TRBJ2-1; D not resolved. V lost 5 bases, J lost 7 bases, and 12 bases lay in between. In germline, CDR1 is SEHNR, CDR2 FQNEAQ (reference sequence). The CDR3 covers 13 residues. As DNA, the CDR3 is TGTGCCAGCAGCCCAATCGTAAGGAATGAGCAGTTCTTC. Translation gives CASSPIVRNEQFF.

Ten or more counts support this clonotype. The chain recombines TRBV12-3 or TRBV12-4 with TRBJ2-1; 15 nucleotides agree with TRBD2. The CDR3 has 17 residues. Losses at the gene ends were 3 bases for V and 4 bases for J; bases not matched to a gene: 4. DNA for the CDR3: TGTGCCAGCAGTTTGGGGACTAGCGGGAGGTTGTACAATGAGCAGTTCTTC. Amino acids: CASSLGTSGRLYNEQFF.

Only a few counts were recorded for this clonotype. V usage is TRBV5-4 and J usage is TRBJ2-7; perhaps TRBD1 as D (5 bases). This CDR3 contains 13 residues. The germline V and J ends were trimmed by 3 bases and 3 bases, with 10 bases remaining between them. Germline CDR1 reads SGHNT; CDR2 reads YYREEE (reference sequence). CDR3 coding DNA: TGTGCCAGCAGCTACCAGGGTCTCTACGAGCAGTACTTC. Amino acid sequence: CASSYQGLYEQYF.

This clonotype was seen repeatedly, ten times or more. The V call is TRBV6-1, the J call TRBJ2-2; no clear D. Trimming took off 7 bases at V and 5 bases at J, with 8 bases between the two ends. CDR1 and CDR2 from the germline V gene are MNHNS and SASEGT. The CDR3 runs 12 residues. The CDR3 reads CASTSDTGELFF. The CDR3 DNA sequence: TGTGCCAGCACCTCAGATACCGGGGAGCTGTTTTTT.

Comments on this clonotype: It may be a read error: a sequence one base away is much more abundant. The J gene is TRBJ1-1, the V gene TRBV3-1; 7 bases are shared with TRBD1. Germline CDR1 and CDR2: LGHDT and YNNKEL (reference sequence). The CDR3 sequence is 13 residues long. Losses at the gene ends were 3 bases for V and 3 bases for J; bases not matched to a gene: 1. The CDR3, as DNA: TGTGCCAGCAGCCAGACAGGGCACACTGAAGCTTTCTTT. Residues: CASSQTGHTEAFF.

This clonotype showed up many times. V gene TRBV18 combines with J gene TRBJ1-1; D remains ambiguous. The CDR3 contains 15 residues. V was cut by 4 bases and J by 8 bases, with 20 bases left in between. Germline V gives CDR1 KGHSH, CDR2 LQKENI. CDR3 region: CASSRERRGTLEAFF. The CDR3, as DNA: TGTGCCAGCTCACGAGAAAGACGGGGAACATTGGAAGCTTTCTTT.

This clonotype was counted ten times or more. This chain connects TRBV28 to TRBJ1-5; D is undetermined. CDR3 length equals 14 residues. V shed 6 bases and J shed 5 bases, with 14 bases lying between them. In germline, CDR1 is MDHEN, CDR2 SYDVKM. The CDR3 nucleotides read TGTGCCAGCAGGCCGGGATCTTTCTATCAGCCCCAGCATTTT. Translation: CASRPGSFYQPQHF. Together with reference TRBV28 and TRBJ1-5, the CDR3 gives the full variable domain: DVKVTQSSRYLVKRTGEKVFLECVQDMDHENMFWYRQDPGLGLRLIYFSYDVKMKEKGDIPEGYSVSREKKERFSLILESASTNQTSMYLCASRPGSFYQPQHFGDGTRLSIL.

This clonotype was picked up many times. The chain's CDR3 is CASSLAPPGSSSYEQYF. The CDR3 DNA reads TGTGCCAGCAGCTTAGCCCCTCCAGGGTCCAGCTCCTACGAGCAGTACTTC. The chain combines TRBV7-8 with TRBJ2-7; D is possibly TRBD1 (5 bases). V lost 0 bases and J lost 0, with 15 bases in between. This CDR3 is built from 17 residues. From germline, CDR1 is SGHVS and CDR2 FQNEAQ.

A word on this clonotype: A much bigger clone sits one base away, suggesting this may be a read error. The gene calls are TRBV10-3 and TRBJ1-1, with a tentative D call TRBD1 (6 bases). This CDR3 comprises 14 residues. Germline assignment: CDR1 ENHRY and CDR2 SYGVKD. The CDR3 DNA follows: TGTGTCATCAGTGAGGCGGGGGCGGGCACTGAAGCTTTCTTT. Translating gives CVISEAGAGTEAFF.

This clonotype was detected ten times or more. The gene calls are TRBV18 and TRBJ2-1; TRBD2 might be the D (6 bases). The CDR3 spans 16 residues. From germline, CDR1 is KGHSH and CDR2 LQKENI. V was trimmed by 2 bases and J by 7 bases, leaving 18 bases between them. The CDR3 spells CASSPCRDCLRNEQFF. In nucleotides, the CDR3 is TGTGCCAGCTCACCATGCCGGGACTGCCTCCGAAATGAGCAGTTCTTC.

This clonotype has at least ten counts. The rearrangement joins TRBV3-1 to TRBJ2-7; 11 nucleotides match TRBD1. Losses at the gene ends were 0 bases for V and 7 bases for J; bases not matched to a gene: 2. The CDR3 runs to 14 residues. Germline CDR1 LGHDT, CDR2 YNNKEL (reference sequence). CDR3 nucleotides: TGTGCCAGCAGCCAAGAAGGGGACAGGGGGGAGCAGTACTTC. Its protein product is CASSQEGDRGEQYF.